Shown below are 29 T cell receptor beta chains from a single sample sequenced in a study of blood T cell repertoires in COVID-19. The repertoire was sequenced with immunoSEQ multiplex PCR; TCRdb's copy has only in-frame clones and lacks some. The sample lists over 70,000 clones; around 90% were seen once. Sequencing input: peripheral blood. All receptors derive from a woman older than 75 with active or convalescent COVID-19.

The chain combines TRBV7-2 with TRBJ1-4; 9 nucleotides match TRBD1. The CDR3 has 15 residues. V was clipped by 5 bases and J by 3 bases; unmatched bases: 4. Germline V gene lookup returns CDR1 SGHTA and CDR2 FQGNSA. In DNA form, the CDR3 reads TGTGCCAGCAGCCCACAGGGGGCAGCTAATGAAAAACTGTTTTTT. It yields the protein CASSPQGAANEKLFF.

This chain joins TRBV19 and TRBJ1-3, with D possibly TRBD1 on 6 matching bases. The germline CDR1 and CDR2 sequences are LNHDA and SQIVND (reference sequence). This CDR3 is 16 amino acids long. V lost 7 bases to trimming and J lost 0 bases, with 16 bases between them. CDR3 amino acids: CASTGQSLSSGNTIYF. The CDR3 region has the DNA TGTGCCAGTACCGGACAGTCCTTAAGCTCTGGAAACACCATATATTTT.

The chain combines TRBV6-4 with TRBJ1-2; unclear D gene. In germline, CDR1 is MRHNA, CDR2 SNTAGT. This CDR3 is 10 amino acids long. V shed 5 bases and J shed 7 bases, with 5 bases lying between them. CDR3 DNA: TGTGCCAGCAGTTTATCTGGCTACACCTTC. Translating it yields CASSLSGYTF.

This chain's CDR3 is CASSHLGPANTEAFF. CDR3 in DNA: TGCGCCAGCAGTCACCTGGGGCCGGCGAACACTGAAGCTTTCTTT. The gene calls are TRBV5-1 and TRBJ1-1, with a possible D match to TRBD1 (5 bases). The CDR3 is made up of 15 amino acids. Germline CDR1 and CDR2: SGHRS and YFSETQ. Between the trimmed V and J ends, which lost 5 bases and 1 base, there was a span of 15 bases.

This rearrangement joins TRBV28 to TRBJ2-1; D possibly corresponds to TRBD1 (6 bases). V was shortened by 5 bases and J by 10 bases, with 21 bases between the two germline ends. The CDR3 loop spans 15 amino acids. CDR1 and CDR2 from the germline V gene are MDHEN and SYDVKM. CDR3 coding DNA: TGTGCCAGCAGTCCACGGATGGGGGCCCCCAACGAGCAGTTCTTC. Translation gives CASSPRMGAPNEQFF.

The CDR3 DNA reads as TGCGCCAGCAGCCTTCTAATCCCTAAAGATGGCTACACCTTC. As protein: CASSLLIPKDGYTF. This chain joins TRBV5-1 and TRBJ1-2, with D uncertain. The CDR3 runs 14 residues. CDR1 is SGHRS, CDR2 YFSETQ, per germline. V lost 4 bases and J lost 6, with 16 bases in between.

The chain links TRBV5-1 to TRBJ1-6, with TRBD1 matching 8 bases. The germline V gene has CDR1 SGHRS and CDR2 YFSETQ. V gave up 5 bases and J gave up 13 bases; unmatched junction bases: 5. The CDR3 loop spans 12 amino acids. The CDR3 DNA reads as TGCGCCAGCAGAGGACAGGGAATGCCCCTCCACTTT. Amino acids: CASRGQGMPLHF.

The chain employs TRBV19 and TRBJ1-6, with D perhaps TRBD1 (5 bases). The CDR3 consists of 13 residues. CDR1 and CDR2 from the germline V gene are LNHDA and SQIVND (reference sequence). The V end lost 3 bases, the J end lost 13 bases, and 13 bases lay between the germline ends. The DNA of the CDR3 is TGTGCCAGTAGTATTCAAGGGGCTCTCCCCCTCCACTTT. Translating it yields CASSIQGALPLHF.

J is TRBJ2-3 and V is TRBV10-2, with 7 bases matching TRBD1. There are 16 residues in the CDR3. V lost 6 bases, J lost 2 bases, and 11 bases stayed unmatched. Per the germline V gene, CDR1 is WSHSY and CDR2 is SAAADI. The CDR3 loop reads CASRNRGTSTTDTQYF. The CDR3 DNA follows: TGCGCCAGCAGGAACAGGGGCACGAGTACCACAGATACGCAGTATTTT.

The chain recombines TRBV5-1 with TRBJ2-3, with 9 bases lining up with TRBD2. J gave up 3 bases and V 4 bases, and 18 bases lay outside the gene matches. The CDR3 consists of 19 residues. CDR1 is SGHRS, CDR2 YFSETQ, per germline. The CDR3 DNA sequence: TGCGCCAGCAGCCTTCGCCTAGCGGGACAACGAGGTAGTACAGATACGCAGTATTTT. It specifies CASSLRLAGQRGSTDTQYF.

The chain recombines TRBV3-1 (or the pseudogene TRBV3-2) with TRBJ1-3; 9 bases line up with TRBD1. J was trimmed by 0 bases and V by 1 base; bases with no gene match: 1. The CDR3 covers 16 residues. Germline CDR1 reads LGHDT; CDR2 reads YNNKEL (reference sequence). This CDR3 reads CASSQGTGASGNTIYF. The DNA of the CDR3 is TGTGCCAGCAGCCAAGGGACAGGGGCCTCTGGAAACACCATATATTTT.

This clone was observed a single time. This sequence joins TRBV19 and TRBJ2-5; 7 positions agree with TRBD2. The CDR3 contains 15 residues. V lost 6 bases and J lost 1; bases outside the gene matches: 8. Germline V lookup: CDR1 LNHDA, CDR2 SQIVND (reference sequence). The CDR3 coding sequence is TGTGCCAGTAGGCCCTCGGGGGGTACCCAAGAGACCCAGTACTTC. This translates into CASRPSGGTQETQYF.

This clone has only a few counts. V is TRBV18 and J is TRBJ2-7; 12 bases match TRBD2. The V gene's germline CDR1 is KGHSH and CDR2 LQKENI. V trimming: 3 bases; J trimming: 3 bases; junction bases outside the gene matches: 6. This CDR3 spans 16 amino acids. The CDR3 loop is CASSPPGLAGLYEQYF. For the CDR3, the DNA is TGTGCCAGCTCACCTCCTGGACTAGCGGGACTCTACGAGCAGTACTTC.

The chain is built from TRBV6-2 or TRBV6-3 and TRBJ2-3; 7 nucleotides align to TRBD1. Trimming removed 2 bases from V and 2 bases from J; junction bases left unmatched: 10. Germline V CDR1 and CDR2: MNHEY, SVGEGT. This CDR3 has 17 residues. The DNA of the CDR3 is TGTGCCAGCAGTTACGGCTCCGGGACAGAGAACACAGATACGCAGTATTTT. Residues: CASSYGSGTENTDTQYF.

The rearrangement joins TRBV4-1 to TRBJ2-3, with TRBD1 identical over 7 bases. The CDR3 is 15 amino acids. Germline CDR1 is MGHRA and CDR2 is YSYEKL. The J segment lost 2 bases and the V segment lost 5 bases, leaving 7 bases of the junction unmatched. For the CDR3, the DNA is TGCGCCAGCAGCTACCTAGGGACAGACACAGATACGCAGTATTTT. It encodes CASSYLGTDTDTQYF.

The chain combines TRBV28 with TRBJ1-5; 7 nucleotides match TRBD1. V was pared by 2 bases and J by 8 bases, with 9 bases of the junction left unmatched. This CDR3 is 15 amino acids long. From germline, CDR1 is MDHEN and CDR2 SYDVKM. CDR3 region: CASSLPTGTEEPQHF. The CDR3 DNA follows: TGTGCCAGCAGTTTACCGACAGGGACCGAGGAGCCCCAGCATTTT. The whole variable domain, remainder taken from reference TRBV28 and TRBJ1-5, is DVKVTQSSRYLVKRTGEKVFLECVQDMDHENMFWYRQDPGLGLRLIYFSYDVKMKEKGDIPEGYSVSREKKERFSLILESASTNQTSMYLCASSLPTGTEEPQHFGDGTRLSIL.

As DNA, the CDR3 is TGTGCCAGCAGCCAAGAGTGGGGACAGGGTATCGGCTACACCTTC. This translates into CASSQEWGQGIGYTF. The V and J genes are TRBV14 and TRBJ1-2; TRBD1 aligns across 9 bases. In germline, CDR1 is SGHDN, CDR2 FVKESK. The CDR3 spans 15 residues. Trimming removed 0 bases from V and 8 bases from J; junction bases left unmatched: 7. The variable domain in full, completed from reference TRBV14 and TRBJ1-2, reads EAGVTQFPSHSVIEKGQTVTLRCDPISGHDNLYWYRRVMGKEIKFLLHFVKESKQDESGMPNNRFLAERTGGTYSTLKVQPAELEDSGVYFCASSQEWGQGIGYTFGSGTRLTVV.

This chain connects TRBV10-1 to TRBJ2-3, with 7 bases matching TRBD1. The CDR3 is made up of 16 amino acids. CDR1 and CDR2 (germline): WNHNN, SYGVQD (reference sequence). V shed 8 bases, J shed 2 bases, and the junction held 13 bases outside the gene matches. Here the CDR3 reads CASPWTGPWDTDTQYF. CDR3 DNA: TGCGCCAGCCCTTGGACAGGCCCGTGGGACACAGATACGCAGTATTTT.

This chain connects TRBV28 to TRBJ2-7, with D unresolved. Between the trimmed V and J ends, which lost 8 bases and 1 base, there was a span of 12 bases. In germline, CDR1 is MDHEN, CDR2 SYDVKM. The length of the CDR3 is 13 residues. CDR3 region: CASAEAISYEQYF. For the CDR3, the DNA is TGTGCCAGCGCCGAGGCAATATCCTACGAGCAGTACTTC. Based on the CDR3 plus reference TRBV28 and TRBJ2-7, the full variable domain is DVKVTQSSRYLVKRTGEKVFLECVQDMDHENMFWYRQDPGLGLRLIYFSYDVKMKEKGDIPEGYSVSREKKERFSLILESASTNQTSMYLCASAEAISYEQYFGPGTRLTVT.

This clone was counted between two and nine times. The rearrangement joins TRBV10-2 to TRBJ1-5; the match to TRBD1 covers 12 bases. CDR1 and CDR2 from the germline V gene are WSHSY and SAAADI. This CDR3 has 14 amino acids. The ends lost 6 bases at V and 8 bases at J; junction bases unmatched: 5. The CDR3 region has the DNA TGCGCCAGCAGCGGGACAGGGGGCCGGGAGCCCCAGCATTTT. It codes for CASSGTGGREPQHF.

V and J are TRBV5-4 and TRBJ2-1; 8 positions match TRBD1. J gave up 2 bases and V 10 bases, and 5 bases lay outside the gene matches. CDR1 is SGHNT and CDR2 is YYREEE in the germline V gene (reference sequence). The CDR3 has 13 amino acids. CDR3 in amino acids: CAATGVTYNEQFF. In DNA, the CDR3 is TGTGCCGCGACAGGGGTCACCTACAATGAGCAGTTCTTC.

The chain joins TRBV29-1 to TRBJ2-1; 14 bases align to TRBD2. V trimming: 5 bases; J trimming: 9 bases; junction bases outside the gene matches: 9. Germline CDR1 and CDR2: SQVTM and ANQGSEA. The CDR3 consists of 15 residues. CDR3 nucleotides: TGCAGCGTTTCCCCGGGACTAGCGGGAGAGATTGAGCAGTTCTTC. This sequence encodes CSVSPGLAGEIEQFF.

V and J are TRBV19 and TRBJ1-2, with D possibly TRBD1 on 6 matching bases. Germline CDR1 is LNHDA and CDR2 is SQIVND (reference sequence). The CDR3 contains 14 residues. V lost 4 bases to trimming and J lost 7 bases, with 16 bases between them. CDR3 nucleotides: TGTGCCAGTAGTACCACAGGGAGGGGAAGTGGCTACACCTTC. Its translation is CASSTTGRGSGYTF.

The chain recombines TRBV7-8 with TRBJ2-7; no clear D. The length of the CDR3 is 12 residues. Germline V CDR1 and CDR2: SGHVS, FQNEAQ. Trimming removed 8 bases at V and 4 bases at J, with 12 bases between. CDR3 residues: CASGRSYYEQYF. The DNA for the CDR3 is TGTGCCAGCGGCCGGAGCTATTACGAGCAGTACTTC.

A few counts support this clone. The rearrangement joins TRBV7-2 to TRBJ2-3; TRBD1 is a possible D gene (6 bases). V lost 0 bases to trimming and J lost 0 bases, with 13 bases between them. This CDR3 has 17 residues. Germline V gene sequence: CDR1 SGHTA, CDR2 FQGNSA. The CDR3 region has the DNA TGTGCCAGCAGCTTAGCTTCCGGGACAACTAGCACAGATACGCAGTATTTT. As protein: CASSLASGTTSTDTQYF.

The chain joins TRBV3-1 (or the pseudogene TRBV3-2) to TRBJ1-1; D possibly corresponds to TRBD1 (6 bases). Germline V gene data show CDR1 as LGHDT and CDR2 as YNNKEL (reference sequence). V was clipped by 5 bases and J by 0 bases, with 7 bases between them. The CDR3 runs to 13 residues. The CDR3 bases are TGTGCCAGCAGCTGGACAGTGAACACTGAAGCTTTCTTT. This translates into CASSWTVNTEAFF.

This clone was observed a single time. This chain joins TRBV6-5 and TRBJ2-5; tentatively, D is TRBD2 (6 bases). The length of the CDR3 is 13 residues. V lost 8 bases, J lost 5 bases, and 15 bases lay in between. Germline V CDR1 and CDR2: MNHEY, SVGAGI. The CDR3 here is CASGGTGKETQYF. The DNA for the CDR3 is TGTGCCAGCGGAGGGACTGGGAAGGAGACCCAGTACTTC.

The gene calls are TRBV21-1 and TRBJ1-5; the table names TRBD1, a call not compared with the DNA. TRBV21-1 is tagged as a pseudogene. The CDR3 is 12 amino acids. CDR3 sequence: CARICRNQPQHF. In DNA, the CDR3 is TGTGCCAGAATCTGCAGAAATCAGCCCCAGCATTTT.

CDR3 in amino acids: CASSLESPARVRKNEQFF. The CDR3 DNA sequence: TGTGCCAGCAGCTTAGAGTCCCCGGCCAGGGTAAGAAAGAATGAGCAGTTCTTC. The rearrangement links TRBV7-6 to TRBJ2-1, with D perhaps matching TRBD1 (5 bases). Trimming cost V 1 base and J 7 bases, with 23 bases left between them. The CDR3 spans 18 residues. Germline lookup yields CDR1 SGHVS and CDR2 FNYEAQ.